This T cell receptor (beta chain) was retrieved from a study of blood T cell repertoires in COVID-19. Study context: The United States, Italy and Spain provided the acute and convalescent COVID-19 samples. PBMCs, B-cell-depleted T cells, or T cells were the source of the cDNA or gDNA that made up the material.

The ends were cut back, 1 base at V and 2 bases at J, with 17 bases in the middle. Looked up from germline, CDR1 is SEHNR and CDR2 is FQNEAQ (reference sequence). This CDR3 has 17 amino acids. Using immunoSEQ multiplex PCR, the repertoire was profiled, and TCRdb retains in-frame clones only, with some absent. The sample holds 150,000 to 200,000 clones, 80% to 90% seen once. This rearrangement joins TRBV7-9 to TRBJ1-2, with TRBD1 as a possible D gene (6 bases). Sequencing was performed on peripheral blood. The TCR was taken from a young man who had recovered from COVID-19. CDR3 nucleotide sequence: TGTGCCAGCAGCTTAGTGGAATGGGGGCAGAAGAACTATGGCTACACCTTC. It translates to CASSLVEWGQKNYGYTF.